This is a list of T cell receptor beta chains from one sample in a study of vaccination and CD4 T cells after COVID-19. No cognate antigen is known for these TCRs. Each CDR3 protein is one row after TCRdb ran MiXCR on the PCR reads. The table lists about 20,000 distinct CDR3 sequences, 45% to 55% of them singletons. Sequencing was performed on CD4+ T cells from blood, cultured in vitro. Receptor source: a human donor who had recovered from COVID-19. Both conserved end residues are part of each CDR3. Clone size is not always given. Where it is, it says once, few, many or a class for expanded clones.

j_call | v_call | clone_size | cdr3_aa
TRBJ1-1 | TRBV6-2/TRBV6-3 | NA | CASSYDRDGEAFF
TRBJ2-3 | TRBV11-2 | NA | CASSLPGRTDTQYF
TRBJ2-7 | TRBV18 | NA | CASSPRPDYEQYF
TRBJ1-5 | TRBV12-3/TRBV12-4 | few | CASSRGQGNQPQHF
TRBJ1-6 | TRBV6-1 | once | CASSEYRGTYNSPLHF
TRBJ2-2 | TRBV7-8 | few | CASSPRPLRNTGELFF
TRBJ2-7 | TRBV2 | few | CASRELRDPWEQYF
TRBJ1-1 | TRBV20-1 | NA | CSALDRVTEAFF
TRBJ1-5 | TRBV20-1 | few | CSAAGKEDQPQHF
TRBJ1-1 | TRBV7-2 | NA | CASSLYRLNTEAFF
TRBJ1-5 | TRBV19 | NA | CASRTGDQPQHF
TRBJ2-3 | TRBV11-3 | NA | CASSLGGVYAPTDTQYF
TRBJ2-5 | TRBV29-1 | NA | CSVDSGQETQYF